The TCR beta chain under discussion was sequenced for a study of human T cells and chemical hapten exposure. Noted time point: patch test 3, about 24 weeks after DPC sensitization. Noted treatment: therapeutic diphenylcyclopropenone sensitization with weekly scalp DPC. Via MiXCR, TCRdb re-called the RACE reads, giving one row per CDR3 protein. The sample yields under 100,000 distinct CDR3 sequences, 9.5% to 14% seen once. The CDR3 totals 16 residues. The germline V gene has CDR1 KGHSH and CDR2 LQKENI. The J segment lost 6 bases and the V segment lost 0 bases, leaving 6 bases of the junction unmatched. This clonotype was counted many times.

Sample: whole blood, taken in connection with sensitization to the hapten diphenylcyclopropenone (DPC). The chain employs TRBV18 and TRBJ1-5; TRBD1 matches 9 bases. This TCR came from a woman aged 50 to 65 with alopecia areata. Some clones in this sample may be carry-over from other donors' samples. The CDR3 region has the DNA TGTGCCAGCTCACCACCGGAAGACAGGGGGACTCAGCCCCAGCATTTT. This codes for CASSPPEDRGTQPQHF.